This T cell receptor (beta chain) was documented in a study of blood T cell repertoires in COVID-19. Study details: Donors in the United States, Italy and Spain gave samples during acute or convalescent COVID-19. In each case, the material was cDNA or gDNA derived from T cells, B-cell-depleted T cells, or PBMCs.

The V gene's germline CDR1 is DFQATT and CDR2 SNEGSKA (reference sequence). Trimming took off 3 bases at V and 8 bases at J, with 10 bases between the two ends. This CDR3 comprises 11 residues. In the original analysis: Cell counts per sample came from amplifying reference gene primers. Data came from immunoSEQ multiplex PCR; TCRdb stores just in-frame clones and leaves some out. V and J calls and clone size are those listed in that table; D and trimming were worked out from the DNA. Here the sample spans some 97,000 clones, around four fifths being singletons. The sequence derives from a man in his forties or fifties with active or convalescent COVID-19. The source material was peripheral blood. The rearrangement uses TRBV20-1 and TRBJ1-1; D unresolved. The CDR3 spells CSASLGREAFF. In DNA form, the CDR3 reads TGCAGTGCTAGTTTAGGGAGGGAAGCTTTCTTT.